The rows below give T cell receptor beta chains drawn from one sample of a study of blood T cell repertoires in COVID-19. Only in-frame clones appear in the TCRdb table, and some are missing; sequencing was by immunoSEQ multiplex PCR. The table includes over 45,000 clones, 60% to 80% detected once. Sequencing used peripheral blood. The receptors were gathered from a human donor with active or convalescent COVID-19. The donor label of this sample is uncertain. The CDR3 runs from the conserved cysteine through the conserved F or W. The D gene is left open where the match is weak. Expanded clones get a size class; other rows say once, few or many, or leave the size out.

V	D	J	size	DNA	CDR3
TRBV7-9	TRBD2	TRBJ2-1	-	TGTGCCAGCAGCCCCCGGGAGGCCCACAATGAGCAGTTCTTC	CASSPREAHNEQFF
TRBV20-1	TRBD2	TRBJ2-3	few	TGCAGTGCTAGTATCCCGACTAGCGGGAGGCCTAAGCATTCGAGCACAGATACGCAGTATTTT	CSASIPTSGRPKHSSTDTQYF
TRBV7-2	TRBD2	TRBJ2-5	-	TGTGCCAGCAGCTATAGGACTAGCGGGAGTGAGACCCAGTACTTC	CASSYRTSGSETQYF
TRBV3-1/TRBV3-2	-	TRBJ2-3	-	TGTGCCAGCAGCCAAGAGGGCCAGCAACTCGATACGCAGTATTTT	CASSQEGQQLDTQYF
TRBV28	TRBD1	TRBJ1-2	-	TGTGCCAGCAGCCCCCCGACAGGGCGTGGGAGCTACACCTTC	CASSPPTGRGSYTF
TRBV5-6	-	TRBJ1-4	-	TGTGCCAGCAGCATTACACAGGGATTTCGGGAAAAACTGTTTTTT	CASSITQGFREKLFF
TRBV28	-	TRBJ1-5	-	TGTGCCAGCAGATGGGGGCTCAATCAGCCCCAGCATTTT	CASRWGLNQPQHF
TRBV27	-	TRBJ1-2	-	TGTGCCAGCAGTTCCGCCGGGGGGGGGCCCTTAGCTAACTATGGCTACACCTTC	CASSSAGGGPLANYGYTF
TRBV27	-	TRBJ1-1	-	TGTGCCAGCAGTTTATTTCCAGAGAACACTGAAGCTTTCTTT	CASSLFPENTEAFF
TRBV5-1	TRBD2	TRBJ2-7	-	TGCGCCAGCAGTCGGGAGGGGTACGAGCAGTACTTC	CASSREGYEQYF
TRBV25-1	TRBD1	TRBJ1-6	-	TGTGCCAGCGAAAGACAGGGGGCTGGATCACCCCTCCACTTT	CASERQGAGSPLHF
TRBV25-1	TRBD1	TRBJ1-1	-	TGTGCCAGCAGTCCACGGACAGGGGGCCAGCAAACTGAAGCTTTCTTT	CASSPRTGGQQTEAFF
TRBV24-1	TRBD2	TRBJ2-7	-	TGTGCCACCAGTGATTCTTCAGGTAGCGGGAGGACGCCCTACGAGCAGTACTTC	CATSDSSGSGRTPYEQYF
TRBV4-2	-	TRBJ1-4	few	TGTGCCAGCAGCCAAGAGGGTACAGGGCAGGGGGAAAAACTGTTTTTT	CASSQEGTGQGEKLFF
TRBV4-2	TRBD1	TRBJ2-1	once	TGTGCCAGCAGCCAACCGGGACAGTCCTACAATGAGCAGTTCTTC	CASSQPGQSYNEQFF
TRBV19	-	TRBJ2-7	medium-sized	TGTGCCAGTAGTACCAACAGGGAGAGCTCCTACGAGCAGTACTTC	CASSTNRESSYEQYF
TRBV18	-	TRBJ2-7	-	TGTGCCAGCTCACCGTCAGGTGGGCTCAACTCCTACGAGCAGTACTTC	CASSPSGGLNSYEQYF
TRBV7-2	TRBD1	TRBJ2-5	-	TGTGCCAGCAGCTCCGCCGGACAGGGGGCCGAGACCCAGTACTTC	CASSSAGQGAETQYF
TRBV27	TRBD2	TRBJ2-1	-	TGTGCCAGCAGTTTTTCCCGGACTAGCGTTGTGTTCGACAATGAGCAGTTCTTC	CASSFSRTSVVFDNEQFF
TRBV6-4	-	TRBJ1-2	once	TGTGCCAGCACCCTACCTGACCCAGCGGGTGGAGGCTATGGCTACACCTTC	CASTLPDPAGGGYGYTF
TRBV5-4	-	TRBJ1-3	-	TGTGCCAGCAGCTTGGGGGGGTCAGGGGTAGCAAACACCATATATTTT	CASSLGGSGVANTIYF
TRBV11-2	-	TRBJ1-5	-	TGTGCCAGCAGCTTAACCAGGGATCAGCCCCAGCATTTT	CASSLTRDQPQHF
TRBV30	TRBD1	TRBJ1-4	-	TGTGCCCTCCAGACAGGGGGCACTTTTGGAGAAAAACTGTTTTTT	CALQTGGTFGEKLFF
TRBV4-3	TRBD1	TRBJ2-2	-	TGCGCCAGCAGCCGGACAGGGGCGGGCACCGGGGAGCTGTTTTTT	CASSRTGAGTGELFF
TRBV19	-	TRBJ1-2	-	TGTGCCAGTAGTTCGGGAAACTATGGCTACACCTTC	CASSSGNYGYTF
TRBV5-5	TRBD1	TRBJ1-2	-	TGTGCCAGCAGCTTGGACGGCTTCGGACAGGGGATCTTACGGGGCGGCTACACCTTC	CASSLDGFGQGILRGGYTF
TRBV24-1	-	TRBJ2-6	once	TGTGCCACCAGTGACCTTGGGGAGGCTGGGGCCAACGTCCTGACTTTC	CATSDLGEAGANVLTF
TRBV6-1	-	TRBJ2-5	-	TGTGCCAGCAGTGAATCAGGACAGTACCAAGAGACCCAGTACTTC	CASSESGQYQETQYF
TRBV10-3	TRBD2	TRBJ2-5	-	TGTGCCATCAGCGGGAGGCCAGAGACCCAGTACTTC	CAISGRPETQYF
TRBV28	TRBD1	TRBJ1-5	once	TGTGCCAGCCGGGACAGGGGCTATCAGCCCCAGCATTTT	CASRDRGYQPQHF
TRBV18	-	TRBJ1-1	once	TGTGCCAGCTCACCACAGGGGTCAAAAAGGATGAACACTGAAGCTTTCTTT	CASSPQGSKRMNTEAFF
TRBV19	-	TRBJ2-5	few	TGTGCCAGTACCTCCGGGGTGAAAGAGACCCAGTACTTC	CASTSGVKETQYF
TRBV5-1	TRBD2	TRBJ2-7	few	TGCGCCAGCAGCTTAGGACCAGCGGGAGGGTCCTACGAGCAGTACTTC	CASSLGPAGGSYEQYF
TRBV19	TRBD1	TRBJ1-3	-	TGTGCCAGTAGGGTAGACAGGGACTCTGGAAACACCATATATTTT	CASRVDRDSGNTIYF
TRBV5-1	-	TRBJ2-1	-	TGCGCCAGCTTCCGGGGAGGCTCCCAAACGGATGAGCAGTTCTTC	CASFRGGSQTDEQFF
TRBV9	TRBD2	TRBJ2-7	once	TGTGCCAGCAGCGTAGCCTCCGGGACTAGCGGTACAGAGGGTTACGAGCAGTACTTC	CASSVASGTSGTEGYEQYF
TRBV19	-	TRBJ2-2	-	TGTGCCAGTAGTATTTCAGGGGCGAACACCGGGGAGCTGTTTTTT	CASSISGANTGELFF
TRBV11-2	-	TRBJ2-4	-	TGTGCCAGCAGCCCCATAGGACAGAAAAACATTCAGTACTTC	CASSPIGQKNIQYF
TRBV9	TRBD1	TRBJ2-7	few	TGTGCCAGCAGCGTAGGCGTTGACAGGGGATACGAGCAGTACTTC	CASSVGVDRGYEQYF
TRBV19	TRBD1	TRBJ2-4	few	TGTGCCAGTAGTGCCCCCGGGACAGGGTCGAACATTCAGTACTTC	CASSAPGTGSNIQYF
TRBV5-6	-	TRBJ2-1	-	TGTGCCAGCAGCTTGGCCACGGGGTACCTCTACAATGAGCAGTTCTTC	CASSLATGYLYNEQFF
TRBV5-5	TRBD1	TRBJ2-7	once	TGTGCCAGCAGCTTCCGATTCACCGGGACAGGGCGCTACGAGCAGTACTTC	CASSFRFTGTGRYEQYF
TRBV5-1	TRBD2	TRBJ2-1	-	TGCGCCAGCAGCCGGACTAGCGGGGAGCTTTCGCAGTTCTTC	CASSRTSGELSQFF
TRBV10-3	-	TRBJ1-5	-	TGTGCCATCAGTGAGGGTCAGAATCAGCCCCAGCATTTT	CAISEGQNQPQHF
TRBV12-2	-	TRBJ2-2	-	TGTGCAAGTCGCTACACGGGAAAAGCTAGCGGGAGGGATACGAACACCGGGGAGCTGTTTTTT	CASRYTGKASGRDTNTGELFF
TRBV18	TRBD2	TRBJ2-1	-	TGTGCCAGCTCACCATGGGATACGGGAGGCTACAATGAGCAGTTCTTC	CASSPWDTGGYNEQFF
TRBV5-4	TRBD2	TRBJ2-1	-	TGTGCCACCCTAGCTAGCGGGAGAGAGAGTGAGCAGTTCTTC	CATLASGRESEQFF
TRBV5-1	-	TRBJ1-1	-	TGCGCCAGTACTCAAGGGGAGGTGAACACTGAAGCTTTCTTT	CASTQGEVNTEAFF
TRBV5-4	TRBD2	TRBJ2-2	-	TGTGCCAGCCCCGCCCTCCCTAGCGGGAGTATATCCGGGGAGCTGTTTTTT	CASPALPSGSISGELFF
TRBV15	-	TRBJ1-2	-	TGTGCCACCAGCGCCCGACACGGTGGCTACACCTTC	CATSARHGGYTF
TRBV27	TRBD2	TRBJ2-2	-	TGTGCCACCCGGACTAGCGTTCATGCCGGGGAGCTGTTTTTT	CATRTSVHAGELFF
TRBV4-2	-	TRBJ2-7	-	TGTGCCAGCAGCAGTCAGGGTTCCTACGAGCAGTACTTC	CASSSQGSYEQYF
TRBV10-2	TRBD2	TRBJ2-7	-	TGCGCCAGCAGTAGAACGGGAGGCCCGGTTGAGCAGTACTTC	CASSRTGGPVEQYF
TRBV6-2/TRBV6-3	TRBD2	TRBJ2-5	-	TGTGCCAGCAGTAGGGACTTAGCGGGAGGGCCGGAGACCCAGTACTTC	CASSRDLAGGPETQYF
TRBV11-3	-	TRBJ2-3	-	TGTGCCAGCAGCCCTAGGGGGGGGATCGCAGATACGCAGTATTTT	CASSPRGGIADTQYF
TRBV19	-	TRBJ1-6	-	TGTGCCACGAGGGAGGGAGACTCACCCCTCCACTTT	CATREGDSPLHF
TRBV12-3/TRBV12-4	-	TRBJ1-5	-	TGTGCCAGCAAGGGGGGCAATCAGCCCCAGCATTTT	CASKGGNQPQHF
TRBV5-1	TRBD1	TRBJ2-5	few	TGCGCCAGCAGCCGCCGGGACAGGGGGTATGAGACCCAGTACTTC	CASSRRDRGYETQYF